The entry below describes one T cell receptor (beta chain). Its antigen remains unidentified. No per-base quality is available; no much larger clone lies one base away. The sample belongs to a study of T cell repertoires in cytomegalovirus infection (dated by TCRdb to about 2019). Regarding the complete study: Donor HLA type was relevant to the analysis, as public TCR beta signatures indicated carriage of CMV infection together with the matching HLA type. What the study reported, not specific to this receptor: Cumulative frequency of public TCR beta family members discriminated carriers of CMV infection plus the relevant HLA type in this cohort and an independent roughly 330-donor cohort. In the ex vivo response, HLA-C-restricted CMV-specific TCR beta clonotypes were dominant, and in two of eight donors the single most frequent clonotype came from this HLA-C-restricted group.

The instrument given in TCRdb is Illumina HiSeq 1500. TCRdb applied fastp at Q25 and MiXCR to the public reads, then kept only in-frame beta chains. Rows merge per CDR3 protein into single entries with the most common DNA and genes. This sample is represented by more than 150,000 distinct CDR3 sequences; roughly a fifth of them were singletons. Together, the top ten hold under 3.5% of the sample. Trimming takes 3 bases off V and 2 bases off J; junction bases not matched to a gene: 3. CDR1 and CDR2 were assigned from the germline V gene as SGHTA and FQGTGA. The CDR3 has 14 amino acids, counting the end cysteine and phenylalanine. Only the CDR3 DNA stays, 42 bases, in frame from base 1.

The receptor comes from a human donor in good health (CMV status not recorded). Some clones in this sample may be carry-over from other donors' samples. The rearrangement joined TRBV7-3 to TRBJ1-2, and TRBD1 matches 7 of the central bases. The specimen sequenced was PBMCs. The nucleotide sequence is TGTGCCAGCAGCTTGGGACAGCAAAACTATGGCTACACCTTC. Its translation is CASSLGQQNYGYTF.